What follows are 30 T cell receptor beta chains derived from one specimen sequenced in a study of shared T cell receptors in the human thymus (dated by TCRdb to about 2021). The protocol used for the library was the immunoSEQ multiplex PCR assay. Imported from immuneACCESS, the table was reduced by TCRdb to in-frame sequences with V and J called. These copies leave out some clones; in studies compared against another copy, an unresolved V gene accounts for under half, and the cause of the remainder is not known. The sample table shows hundreds of thousands of clones, and around 89% are seen once. The ten largest clones represent 0.0095% to 0.012% of the sample. A further study also used this sample, focusing on human thymus T cells.

The sample taken for sequencing was thymocytes. The receptors here all came from a boy under three years old with a congenital heart defect. Donor details come from another sample of the same person, matched by shared clones.

This clone was seen once. The genes are TRBV4-1 and TRBJ1-3, with a weak D call TRBD1 (6 bases). The CDR3 length is 16 residues. Per germline, CDR1 MGHRA and CDR2 YSYEKL. V gave up 4 bases and J gave up 2 bases, with 15 bases separating them. CDR3 nucleotide sequence: TGCGCCAGCAGCCCCACCCCGCGGGGGCCTGGAAACACCATATATTTT. This encodes CASSPTPRGPGNTIYF.

V gene TRBV6-1 combines with J gene TRBJ1-4; D is uncertain. This CDR3 spans 15 amino acids. CDR1 MNHNS and CDR2 SASEGT come from the germline V gene. The V end was cut by 1 base, the J end by 0 bases, with 6 bases between. The DNA for the CDR3 is TGTGCCAGCAGTGAAGTAACTGCAACTAATGAAAAACTGTTTTTT. It encodes CASSEVTATNEKLFF.

The gene calls are TRBV19 and TRBJ2-1; TRBD2 matches 7 bases. Per germline, CDR1 LNHDA and CDR2 SQIVND (reference sequence). Trimming took 5 bases from V and 8 from J; bases not matched to a gene: 9. There are 14 residues in the CDR3. CDR3 residues: CASSLGEGRDEQFF. CDR3 bases: TGTGCCAGTAGTCTTGGGGAGGGCCGGGATGAGCAGTTCTTC.

This clone was recorded only once. The chain is built from TRBV11-3 and TRBJ2-1; TRBD2 aligns across 7 bases. The junction had 12 bases not matched to a gene; V was cut back by 2 bases and J by 8 bases. CDR1 and CDR2 from the germline V gene are SGHNT and YENEEA. The CDR3 is made up of 16 amino acids. CDR3: CASSLRRLADVDEQFF. The CDR3 DNA reads as TGTGCCAGCAGCTTAAGGAGACTAGCTGATGTGGATGAGCAGTTCTTC.

The CDR3 DNA follows: TGCGCCAGTTCCGGGACAGGGGAAGGAGCCACCGTCACTGAAGCTTTCTTT. It codes for CASSGTGEGATVTEAFF. The rearrangement uses TRBV5-1 and TRBJ1-1, with 10 bases that match TRBD1. The CDR3 totals 17 residues. After removal of 8 bases from V and 4 bases from J, the junction contained 17 bases not matched to a gene. The germline gives CDR1 SGHRS, CDR2 YFSETQ.

This clone has just a few counts. This sequence joins TRBV10-3 and TRBJ2-7, with 12 positions matching TRBD2. Germline loops: CDR1 ENHRY, CDR2 SYGVKD. V lost 6 bases to trimming and J lost 5 bases; unmatched junction nucleotides: 2. The CDR3 covers 13 residues. The CDR3 DNA follows: TGTGCCATCAGAGGACTAGCGGGAAACGAGCAGTACTTC. Translated: CAIRGLAGNEQYF.

The V gene is TRBV4-3, the J gene TRBJ2-3; 10 bases fit TRBD2. J gave up 5 bases and V 0 bases, and 17 bases lay outside the gene matches. Germline-derived CDR1 and CDR2 are LGHNA and YSLEER. The CDR3 is 20 amino acids. CDR3 region: CASSQDGEKREGGSRDTQYF. The CDR3 nucleotides are TGCGCCAGCAGCCAAGACGGGGAAAAGCGGGAGGGCGGGTCGAGAGATACGCAGTATTTT.

The genes are TRBV4-2 and TRBJ2-7; maybe TRBD2 (6 bases). Trimming took off 4 bases at V and 2 bases at J, with 15 bases between the two ends. Germline assignment: CDR1 LGHNA and CDR2 YNFKEQ. The CDR3 runs to 15 residues. The CDR3 sequence: CASSLYRDSTYEQYF. DNA of the CDR3: TGTGCCAGCAGCCTATACCGGGACTCCACCTACGAGCAGTACTTC.

This chain uses TRBV7-2 with TRBJ1-2, with 9 positions matching TRBD1. Germline assignment: CDR1 SGHTA and CDR2 FQGNSA. CDR3 length: 18 residues. Trimming removed 3 bases from V and 8 bases from J; junction bases left unmatched: 19. The CDR3 sequence: CASSLGGDREALLGGYTF. The CDR3 nucleotides are TGTGCCAGCAGCTTGGGGGGGGACAGGGAAGCCCTCTTAGGGGGCTACACCTTC.

This sequence joins TRBV10-1 and TRBJ2-1; TRBD1 aligns across 9 bases. Unmatched junction bases numbered 7, after V lost 5 bases and J lost 8 bases. Germline assignment: CDR1 WNHNN and CDR2 SYGVQD (reference sequence). The CDR3 has 14 amino acids. The CDR3 sequence: CASSTGTGKDEQFF. The CDR3 nucleotides are TGCGCCAGCAGTACCGGGACAGGGAAGGATGAGCAGTTCTTC.

The chain is built from TRBV6-5 and TRBJ2-7, with D tentatively TRBD2 (6 bases). This CDR3 is 13 amino acids long. Per the germline V gene, CDR1 is MNHEY and CDR2 is SVGAGI. Deletions cut 8 bases from V and 1 base from J, with 12 bases between. CDR3 residues: CASRRVQSYEQYF. The CDR3 DNA sequence: TGTGCCAGCCGGAGGGTACAATCCTACGAGCAGTACTTC.

This chain joins TRBV6-4 and TRBJ2-3; D gene unclear. CDR3 length: 13 residues. Germline CDR1 is MRHNA and CDR2 is SNTAGT. V shed 3 bases and J shed 2 bases, with 6 bases lying between them. In nucleotides, the CDR3 is TGTGCCAGCAGTGATAGAAACACAGATACGCAGTATTTT. This codes for CASSDRNTDTQYF.

V and J are TRBV7-9 and TRBJ2-7; D is possibly TRBD1 (6 bases). V gave up 5 bases and J gave up 0 bases, with 14 bases separating them. The CDR3 is 15 residues long. Germline values: CDR1 SEHNR, CDR2 FQNEAQ (reference sequence). The CDR3 protein is CASSPRGTPSYEQYF. CDR3 nucleotide sequence: TGTGCCAGCAGCCCCCGAGGGACACCCTCCTACGAGCAGTACTTC. Based on the CDR3 plus reference TRBV7-9 and TRBJ2-7, the full variable domain is DTGVSQNPRHKITKRGQNVTFRCDPISEHNRLYWYRQTLGQGPEFLTYFQNEAQLEKSRLLSDRFSAERPKGSFSTLEIQRTEQGDSAMYLCASSPRGTPSYEQYFGPGTRLTVT.

This chain connects TRBV7-2 to TRBJ2-3, with 9 bases matching TRBD2. After removal of 4 bases from V and 1 base from J, the junction contained 9 bases not matched to a gene. From germline, CDR1 is SGHTA and CDR2 FQGNSA. There are 17 residues in the CDR3. The CDR3 DNA is TGTGCCAGCAGCTCTTTAGCGGGAGCGGCCCGCACAGATACGCAGTATTTT. Protein: CASSSLAGAARTDTQYF.

The gene calls are TRBV9 and TRBJ2-5, with 9 bases matching TRBD1. The end of the DNA is better explained by TRBJ2-7, so the J call may be wrong. The CDR3 is 14 residues long. Germline CDR1 reads SGDLS; CDR2 reads YYNGEE. CDR3 in amino acids: CASSAQGAPYEQYF. Here the CDR3 DNA reads TGTGCCAGCAGCGCACAGGGGGCCCCCTACGAGCAGTACTTC.

This clone has just one count. The CDR3, as DNA: TGTGCCAGCAGCTTAGGGAGGCCTTCTCAACGTTCGAACACCGGGGAGCTGTTTTTT. This encodes CASSLGRPSQRSNTGELFF. This chain connects TRBV13 to TRBJ2-2; unclear D gene. This CDR3 spans 19 amino acids. The V end lost 0 bases, the J end lost 0 bases, and 17 bases lay between the germline ends. Germline values: CDR1 PRHDT, CDR2 FYEKMQ (reference sequence). Filled out from reference TRBV13 and TRBJ2-2, the complete variable domain reads AAGVIQSPRHLIKEKRETATLKCYPIPRHDTVYWYQQGPGQDPQFLISFYEKMQSDKGSIPDRFSAQQFSDYHSELNMSSLELGDSALYFCASSLGRPSQRSNTGELFFGEGSRLTVL.

The rearrangement joins TRBV4-3 to TRBJ2-7; 9 positions match TRBD2. The CDR3 runs to 16 residues. CDR1 is LGHNA and CDR2 is YSLEER in the germline V gene. Trimming cost V 0 bases and J 3 bases; bases outside gene matches: 6. The CDR3 reads CASSQDPEAGGYEQYF. CDR3 bases: TGCGCCAGCAGCCAAGATCCAGAAGCGGGAGGCTACGAGCAGTACTTC.

This clone was detected only once. This sequence joins TRBV13 and TRBJ1-2; D possibly corresponds to TRBD1 (5 bases). Germline V gives CDR1 PRHDT, CDR2 FYEKMQ (reference sequence). This CDR3 has 14 residues. The V and J ends lost 5 bases and 8 bases respectively, with 18 bases between them. The CDR3: CASSLPGGTEGYTF. As DNA, the CDR3 is TGTGCCAGCAGCCTTCCTGGGGGGACGGAGGGCTACACCTTC.

CDR3 sequence: CASSQSGQSQFF. DNA for the CDR3: TGCGCCAGCAGTCAATCGGGGCAAAGCCAGTTCTTC. The V and J genes are TRBV23-1 and TRBJ2-1; a possible D gene is TRBD1 (5 bases). TRBV23-1 is noted as an ORF with a role that remains uncertain. V shed 0 bases and J shed 13 bases, with 10 bases lying between them. This CDR3 comprises 12 residues.

The chain employs TRBV2 and TRBJ2-1; D ambiguous. The germline V and J ends were trimmed by 5 bases and 5 bases, with 22 bases remaining between them. Germline lookup yields CDR1 SNHLY and CDR2 FYNNEI. The CDR3 runs to 17 residues. In DNA form, the CDR3 reads TGTGCCAGCAGTCCCAGGTCAAGGCCGCACTCTAACAATGAGCAGTTCTTC. Protein sequence: CASSPRSRPHSNNEQFF.

The table lists this clone with a count of one. The chain combines TRBV25-1 with TRBJ2-7; no firm D call. The length of the CDR3 is 14 residues. With 2 bases removed from V and 3 bases from J, the gap between germline ends came to 11 bases. Looked up from germline, CDR1 is MGHDK and CDR2 is SYGVNS. The CDR3 loop is CASSEREPFYEQYF. The CDR3 bases are TGTGCCAGCAGTGAACGAGAGCCATTCTACGAGCAGTACTTC.

This chain connects TRBV30 to TRBJ1-4; D possibly corresponds to TRBD1 (5 bases). This CDR3 is built from 15 residues. Germline V gene sequence: CDR1 GTSNPN, CDR2 SVGIG (reference sequence). Trimming removed 1 base from V and 0 bases from J, with 9 bases in between. In nucleotides, the CDR3 is TGTGCCTGGAGTGCGGGGGTTTCAACTAATGAAAAACTGTTTTTT. Amino acids: CAWSAGVSTNEKLFF.

Worth noting for this clone: Other DNA sequences from this sample encode an identical CDR3 as well. The V and J genes are TRBV27 and TRBJ2-7; D may be TRBD2 (6 bases). The CDR3 is made up of 15 amino acids. The V and J ends lost 2 bases and 0 bases respectively, with 11 bases between them. CDR1 and CDR2 (germline): MNHEY, SMNVEV (reference sequence). CDR3 nucleotides: TGTGCCAGCAGTTTACGGCGGGATAGCTCCTACGAGCAGTACTTC. It codes for CASSLRRDSSYEQYF.

The chain links TRBV27 to TRBJ2-1; D is possibly TRBD2 (6 bases). CDR1 and CDR2 from the germline V gene are MNHEY and SMNVEV (reference sequence). V was trimmed by 2 bases and J by 0 bases, leaving 17 bases between them. CDR3 size: 18 residues. CDR3 DNA sequence: TGTGCCAGCAGTTTACCCCGGGGGACTGTCAGCTCCTACAATGAGCAGTTCTTC. This sequence encodes CASSLPRGTVSSYNEQFF.

The genes are TRBV4-2 and TRBJ2-5; 10 bases are shared with TRBD2. Germline V gives CDR1 LGHNA, CDR2 YNFKEQ. The CDR3 runs 16 residues. The J segment lost 5 bases and the V segment lost 2 bases, leaving 8 bases of the junction unmatched. CDR3 sequence (DNA): TGTGCCAGCAGCCAACCCGGACTAGCGGATGGCGAGACCCAGTACTTC. This sequence encodes CASSQPGLADGETQYF.

The CDR3 sequence: CAWSVGGSSGNEQFF. The CDR3 DNA reads as TGTGCCTGGAGTGTAGGCGGTTCATCGGGCAATGAGCAGTTCTTC. J is TRBJ2-1 and V is TRBV30; D gene unclear. This CDR3 spans 15 amino acids. The V end was cut by 0 bases, the J end by 6 bases, with 15 bases between. Germline CDR1 is GTSNPN and CDR2 is SVGIG (reference sequence).

This chain uses TRBV7-8 with TRBJ2-7; D not certain. The CDR3 covers 15 residues. CDR1 and CDR2 from the germline V gene are SGHVS and FQNEAQ. V shed 2 bases and J shed 0 bases, with 11 bases lying between them. The CDR3 nucleotides are TGTGCCAGCAGCTTAATCGGGTTAAGCTCCTACGAGCAGTACTTC. Translated: CASSLIGLSSYEQYF.

The gene calls are TRBV6-4 and TRBJ2-1; 7 nucleotides align to TRBD1. CDR3 length: 15 amino acids. CDR1 is MRHNA, CDR2 SNTAGT, per germline. V lost 0 bases, J lost 8 bases, and 7 bases stayed unmatched. The CDR3 region is CASSDSGTDLHEQFF. The CDR3 DNA reads TGTGCCAGCAGTGACTCTGGGACAGACTTACATGAGCAGTTCTTC.

The chain recombines TRBV7-2 with TRBJ1-1, with TRBD1 matching 9 bases. Germline values: CDR1 SGHTA, CDR2 FQGNSA. This CDR3 comprises 14 residues. With 3 bases clipped from V and 11 bases from J, the junction kept 10 bases outside the gene matches. Here the CDR3 DNA reads TGTGCCAGCAGCTTCGGACAGGGGCGACCTAGGGCTTTCTTT. Translated: CASSFGQGRPRAFF.

The chain uses TRBV4-3 and TRBJ2-5; TRBD1 is a possible D gene (6 bases). The germline V gene has CDR1 LGHNA and CDR2 YSLEER. CDR3 size: 14 residues. Trimming stripped 1 base from V and 4 bases from J, with 10 bases between. The CDR3 nucleotides read TGCGCCAGCAGCCAAGTGGGGGCAGGAGAGACCCAGTACTTC. Encoded protein: CASSQVGAGETQYF.